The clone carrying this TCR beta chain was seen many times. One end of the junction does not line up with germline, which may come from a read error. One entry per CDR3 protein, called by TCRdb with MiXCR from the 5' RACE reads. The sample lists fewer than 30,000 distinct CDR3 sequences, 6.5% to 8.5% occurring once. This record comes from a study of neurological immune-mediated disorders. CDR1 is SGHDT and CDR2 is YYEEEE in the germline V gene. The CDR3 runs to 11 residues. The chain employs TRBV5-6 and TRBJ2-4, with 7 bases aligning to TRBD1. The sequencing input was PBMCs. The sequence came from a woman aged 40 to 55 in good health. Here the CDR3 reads CASSLGDRVVF. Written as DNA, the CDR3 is TGTGCCAGCAGCTTGGGCGACAGGGTTGTTTTC.